Below, 20 T cell receptor beta chains from the same sample are listed, as sequenced in a study of T cells in Graves' hyperthyroidism and ophthalmopathy. The source material, RNA transcripts, was used to amplify TCR beta CDR3 regions. The HTBI primer set drove a first-round RT-PCR of the TCR CDR3. Using its own MiXCR run on the multiplex PCR reads, TCRdb lists one record per CDR3 protein. The sample consists of a few hundred thousand distinct CDR3 sequences, approximately 15% of them appearing once. Sequenced material: blood. All receptors derive from a woman aged 40 to 55 with Graves' ophthalmopathy.

This clonotype was seen a handful of times. The chain employs TRBV10-3 and TRBJ1-5, with a possible D match to TRBD1 (6 bases). With 4 bases removed from V and 5 bases from J, the gap between germline ends came to 9 bases. The CDR3 spans 13 residues. In germline, CDR1 is ENHRY, CDR2 SYGVKD. DNA for the CDR3: TGTGCCATCAGTGGACAGGATGATCAGCCCCAGCATTTT. Amino acid sequence: CAISGQDDQPQHF.

This clonotype was counted between two and nine times. This chain connects TRBV27 to TRBJ1-4; D is unresolved. CDR3 length: 15 amino acids. Germline lookup yields CDR1 MNHEY and CDR2 SMNVEV (reference sequence). Trimming took off 5 bases at V and 5 bases at J, with 15 bases between the two ends. The CDR3 region is CASSPIQGLNEKLFF. CDR3 sequence (DNA): TGTGCCAGCAGTCCCATTCAAGGGCTCAATGAAAAACTGTTTTTT.

This rearrangement joins TRBV12-3 or TRBV12-4 to TRBJ2-1; D may be TRBD2 (7 bases). The V end was cut by 2 bases, the J end by 4 bases, with 12 bases between. This CDR3 is 15 amino acids long. CDR3 sequence: CASSLRGGRYNEQFF. In DNA, the CDR3 is TGTGCCAGCAGTTTAAGGGGGGGCCGGTACAATGAGCAGTTCTTC.

This clonotype was detected many times. V and J are TRBV10-3 and TRBJ2-6, with 12 bases identical to TRBD2. Germline V gene sequence: CDR1 ENHRY, CDR2 SYGVKD. V lost 5 bases, J lost 4 bases, and 6 bases stayed unmatched. The CDR3 is 17 amino acids. CDR3 protein: CAISRLAGATGANVLTF. As DNA, the CDR3 is TGTGCCATCAGTCGACTAGCGGGAGCTACCGGGGCCAACGTCCTGACTTTC.

This clonotype was counted at least ten times. Here the CDR3 reads CASSGVASASEQFF. In DNA form, the CDR3 reads TGTGCCAGCAGTGGAGTAGCTTCCGCAAGTGAGCAGTTCTTC. This sequence joins TRBV2 and TRBJ2-1; D remains ambiguous. V lost 4 bases to trimming and J lost 9 bases, with 16 bases between them. Germline lookup yields CDR1 SNHLY and CDR2 FYNNEI. This CDR3 comprises 14 residues.

The rearrangement uses TRBV6-9 and TRBJ2-3, with TRBD2 identical over 7 bases. Germline CDR1 and CDR2: MNHGY and SVAAGI. V trimming: 3 bases; J trimming: 6 bases; junction bases outside the gene matches: 12. The CDR3 spans 16 residues. CDR3 loop: CASSYYQGEGGDTQYF. In DNA, the CDR3 is TGTGCCAGCAGTTACTACCAAGGGGAGGGAGGGGATACGCAGTATTTT.

This clonotype appeared many times. This chain connects TRBV2 to TRBJ2-1; 8 bases agree with TRBD2. The ends lost 0 bases at V and 7 bases at J; junction bases unmatched: 2. The V gene's germline CDR1 is SNHLY and CDR2 FYNNEI. The CDR3 extends over 14 amino acids. In nucleotides, the CDR3 is TGTGCCAGCAGTGAAGCGGTAGCGGGAAATGAGCAGTTCTTC. It encodes CASSEAVAGNEQFF.

The chain has TRBV20-1 and TRBJ2-1; D is possibly TRBD2 (6 bases). This CDR3 comprises 13 residues. Germline CDR1 DFQATT, CDR2 SNEGSKA (reference sequence). V was cut by 6 bases and J by 4 bases, with 13 bases left in between. CDR3 in DNA: TGCAGTGCCGACGCGGCGGGGTACAATGAGCAGTTCTTC. It encodes CSADAAGYNEQFF.

At least ten counts were recorded for this clonotype. The rearrangement links TRBV11-2 to TRBJ1-2; D may be TRBD1 (5 bases). The germline V and J ends were trimmed by 2 bases and 8 bases, with 12 bases remaining between them. CDR1 and CDR2 from the germline V gene are SGHAT and FQNNGV. The CDR3 has 13 residues. The CDR3 coding sequence is TGTGCCAGCAGCTTATCCAGGGAGGAGGGCTACACCTTC. It encodes CASSLSREEGYTF.

In the case of this clonotype: This may come from a read error, since a much larger clone is one base off. V and J are TRBV28 and TRBJ2-4; 7 nucleotides line up with TRBD2. The germline V gene has CDR1 MDHEN and CDR2 SYDVKM. V lost 6 bases and J lost 0; bases outside the gene matches: 8. This CDR3 contains 16 residues. The CDR3 sequence is CASSVTSDLAKNIQYF. In nucleotides, the CDR3 is TGTGCCAGCAGCGTTACTAGCGACTTAGCCAAAAACATTCAGTACTTC.

This clonotype was found many times. The chain links TRBV12-3 or TRBV12-4 to TRBJ2-6; TRBD2 matches at 11 bases. This CDR3 comprises 17 residues. The trim removed 6 bases at V and 2 bases at J, leaving 6 bases unmatched. The CDR3 DNA sequence: TGTGCCAGCAGCTTACTAGCGGGAGCACCTGGGGCCAACGTCCTGACTTTC. It specifies CASSLLAGAPGANVLTF.

This clonotype was seen more than once but under ten times. The chain couples TRBV6-2 or TRBV6-3 to TRBJ1-1; D is perhaps TRBD1 (5 bases). The CDR3 is 13 amino acids. CDR1 and CDR2 from the germline V gene are MNHEY and SVGEGT. V lost 6 bases and J 4 bases, leaving 12 bases between the germline ends. The CDR3 region is CASRAVGVTEAFF. The CDR3, as DNA: TGTGCCAGCAGGGCAGTGGGGGTCACTGAAGCTTTCTTT.

This clonotype has only a few counts. The V call is TRBV20-1, the J call TRBJ2-1, with 8 bases fitting TRBD1. Germline CDR1 and CDR2: DFQATT and SNEGSKA (reference sequence). There are 16 residues in the CDR3. Trimming cost V 3 bases and J 2 bases; bases outside gene matches: 9. As DNA, the CDR3 is TGCAGTGCTAGGAGAGGCATACAGGGGGCCTACAATGAGCAGTTCTTC. Protein sequence: CSARRGIQGAYNEQFF.

J is TRBJ2-7 and V is TRBV20-1; 11 bases agree with TRBD2. The length of the CDR3 is 17 residues. Trimming took 3 bases from V and 0 from J; bases not matched to a gene: 10. From germline, CDR1 is DFQATT and CDR2 SNEGSKA (reference sequence). CDR3 DNA sequence: TGCAGTGCTAGCGCATCCGGGACTAGCGGCTTCTCCTACGAGCAGTACTTC. Amino acids: CSASASGTSGFSYEQYF.

This clonotype was seen many times. The J gene is TRBJ2-1, the V gene TRBV28, with D perhaps TRBD2 (6 bases). The CDR3 has 17 residues. Germline loops: CDR1 MDHEN, CDR2 SYDVKM. The ends were cut back, 6 bases at V and 0 bases at J, with 18 bases in the middle. The CDR3: CASRGGISVSSYNEQFF. The CDR3 nucleotides are TGTGCCAGCAGGGGGGGAATTAGCGTCAGCTCCTACAATGAGCAGTTCTTC. Together with reference TRBV28 and TRBJ2-1, the CDR3 gives the full variable domain: DVKVTQSSRYLVKRTGEKVFLECVQDMDHENMFWYRQDPGLGLRLIYFSYDVKMKEKGDIPEGYSVSREKKERFSLILESASTNQTSMYLCASRGGISVSSYNEQFFGPGTRLTVL.

The sample holds many counts of this clonotype. The chain joins TRBV6-1 to TRBJ2-2; either TRBD1 or TRBD2 may supply D (6 bases each). V lost 5 bases, J lost 3 bases, and 13 bases lay in between. The CDR3 loop spans 15 amino acids. Germline V gene sequence: CDR1 MNHNS, CDR2 SASEGT. The chain's CDR3 is CASSKTGGDTGELFF. CDR3 coding DNA: TGTGCCAGCAGTAAGACAGGAGGGGACACCGGGGAGCTGTTTTTT.

The sample holds a few counts of this clonotype. This CDR3 reads CASSISPGVLFF. CDR3 sequence (DNA): TGTGCCAGCAGTATCAGTCCGGGGGTACTGTTTTTT. The V and J genes are TRBV6-1 and TRBJ1-4; D perhaps matches TRBD1 (5 bases). With 5 bases removed from V and 13 bases from J, the gap between germline ends came to 14 bases. Per germline, CDR1 MNHNS and CDR2 SASEGT. CDR3 size: 12 residues.

The J gene is TRBJ2-7, the V gene TRBV6-1; TRBD1 agrees at 10 bases. CDR1 is MNHNS, CDR2 SASEGT, per germline. The CDR3 length is 14 residues. J lost 4 bases, V lost 6 bases, and 6 bases had no gene match. The CDR3 DNA is TGTGCCAGCAGACCGGGACAGGGGTATTACGAGCAGTACTTC. It codes for CASRPGQGYYEQYF.

This clonotype was detected many times. V is TRBV28 and J is TRBJ2-7; 10 bases map to TRBD2. CDR3 length: 15 amino acids. Germline CDR1 and CDR2: MDHEN and SYDVKM. V trimming: 5 bases; J trimming: 4 bases; junction bases outside the gene matches: 8. The CDR3 spells CASSLEREGPYEQYF. The CDR3 bases are TGTGCCAGCAGTCTGGAGCGGGAGGGCCCGTACGAGCAGTACTTC.

This clonotype was counted many times. The chain combines TRBV3-1 with TRBJ1-1; D remains unclear. V was cut by 3 bases and J by 4 bases, with 9 bases left in between. The CDR3 spans 13 residues. CDR1 LGHDT and CDR2 YNNKEL come from the germline V gene (reference sequence). The CDR3 DNA reads TGTGCCAGCAGCCAGTGGGAATCCACTGAAGCTTTCTTT. This encodes CASSQWESTEAFF.